The 12 T cell receptor beta chains presented below share a single source sample, sequenced in a study of blood T cell repertoires in COVID-19 (dated by TCRdb to 2019 to 2021). Libraries were prepared through the immunoSEQ multiplex PCR assay. Imported from immuneACCESS, the table was reduced by TCRdb to in-frame sequences with V and J called. These copies leave out some clones; in studies compared against another copy, an unresolved V gene accounts for under half, and the cause of the remainder is not known. Present in this sample are roughly 300,000 clones, under 90% of which were seen just once. The biggest ten clones account for about 1.7% of the sample. Input material: peripheral blood. These receptors were obtained from a woman in her twenties or thirties with COVID-19, enrolled during active disease.

The J gene is TRBJ1-2, the V gene TRBV5-4; tentative D call: TRBD1 (5 bases). V was cut by 3 bases and J by 7 bases, with 16 bases left in between. This CDR3 has 14 amino acids. CDR1 is SGHNT, CDR2 YYREEE, per germline (reference sequence). CDR3 residues: CASSSFSGNPGYTF. In nucleotides, the CDR3 is TGTGCCAGCAGCTCGTTCTCAGGGAATCCTGGCTACACCTTC.

This clone has just one count. V usage is TRBV19 and J usage is TRBJ1-4; D gene ambiguous. Trimming pared 5 bases from V and 7 bases from J, leaving 17 bases between. Germline V gene data show CDR1 as LNHDA and CDR2 as SQIVND (reference sequence). CDR3 length: 15 amino acids. The CDR3, as DNA: TGTGCCAGTAGTTCAACCGGGATTTCGGGTGAAAAACTGTTTTTT. Encoded protein: CASSSTGISGEKLFF.

This sequence joins TRBV6-1 and TRBJ1-3; D is possibly TRBD1 (6 bases). V was cut by 4 bases and J by 1 base, with 20 bases left in between. The germline gives CDR1 MNHNS, CDR2 SASEGT. This CDR3 region has 18 residues. CDR3 amino acids: CASSVPTGWVSSGNTIYF. The CDR3, as DNA: TGTGCCAGCAGTGTACCAACAGGGTGGGTCTCGTCTGGAAACACCATATATTTT.

The chain joins TRBV7-2 to TRBJ1-1, with TRBD1 matching 7 bases. The CDR3 loop spans 16 amino acids. The germline V gene encodes CDR1 SGHTA and CDR2 FQGNSA. V lost 1 base, J lost 0 bases, and 5 bases stayed unmatched. The CDR3 coding sequence is TGTGCCAGCAGCTTAGACCGACAGGGTATGAACACTGAAGCTTTCTTT. Translation: CASSLDRQGMNTEAFF.

This clone was observed a single time. V and J are TRBV5-1 and TRBJ2-7; 8 bases fit TRBD1. The V and J ends lost 3 bases and 2 bases, in that order; junction bases with no gene match: 4. The CDR3 is 14 amino acids. CDR1 SGHRS and CDR2 YFSETQ come from the germline V gene. The CDR3 region has the DNA TGCGCCAGCAGCTCGACAGGGGTAGCCTACGAGCAGTACTTC. Its protein product is CASSSTGVAYEQYF.

In regard to this clone: Additional DNA sequences in this sample encode the identical CDR3. The V gene is TRBV5-1, the J gene TRBJ1-4; D is ambiguous. This CDR3 has 14 residues. The V and J ends lost 4 bases and 0 bases respectively, with 7 bases between them. CDR1 is SGHRS, CDR2 YFSETQ, per germline. CDR3 protein: CASSQTATNEKLFF. In DNA form, the CDR3 reads TGCGCCAGCAGCCAGACTGCAACTAATGAAAAACTGTTTTTT.

The J gene is TRBJ1-4, the V gene TRBV2; D is possibly TRBD1 (6 bases). From germline, CDR1 is SNHLY and CDR2 FYNNEI. This CDR3 is 14 amino acids long. Trimming cost V 6 bases and J 2 bases, with 10 bases left between them. CDR3 protein: CASRGHATNEKLFF. As DNA, the CDR3 is TGTGCCAGCAGGGGACACGCGACTAATGAAAAACTGTTTTTT.

The rearrangement joins TRBV4-2 to TRBJ2-1, with a weak D call TRBD2 (6 bases). The germline V and J ends were trimmed by 0 bases and 0 bases, with 12 bases remaining between them. Germline V gene sequence: CDR1 LGHNA, CDR2 YNFKEQ. The CDR3 covers 17 residues. DNA of the CDR3: TGTGCCAGCAGCCAAGATTCATCCGGGAGCTCCTACAATGAGCAGTTCTTC. This encodes CASSQDSSGSSYNEQFF.

The chain joins TRBV4-1 to TRBJ1-5, with TRBD1 matching over 7 bases. CDR3 length: 14 residues. Germline CDR1 is MGHRA and CDR2 is YSYEKL. V was pared by 1 base and J by 5 bases, with 2 bases of the junction left unmatched. The CDR3 region is CASSQGQGYQPQHF. The CDR3 DNA is TGCGCCAGCAGCCAAGGACAGGGCTATCAGCCCCAGCATTTT.

This rearrangement joins TRBV2 to TRBJ2-6; D perhaps matches TRBD1 (5 bases). V lost 5 bases and J lost 2, with 10 bases in between. The CDR3 contains 15 residues. Germline loops: CDR1 SNHLY, CDR2 FYNNEI. The CDR3 bases are TGTGCCAGCAGTCAGGGAACTGCTGGGGCCAACGTCCTGACTTTC. Its translation is CASSQGTAGANVLTF.

The chain is built from TRBV5-6 and TRBJ1-1, with D perhaps matching TRBD1 (6 bases). The ends were cut back, 2 bases at V and 4 bases at J, with 15 bases in the middle. CDR3 length: 15 amino acids. Germline CDR1 reads SGHDT; CDR2 reads YYEEEE. CDR3 sequence reads: CASSLRQVLGTEAFF. The CDR3 bases are TGTGCCAGCAGCTTACGACAGGTCCTCGGCACTGAAGCTTTCTTT.

The chain has TRBV2 and TRBJ2-3, with 9 bases fitting TRBD1. After removal of 6 bases from V and 1 base from J, the junction contained 5 bases not matched to a gene. This CDR3 comprises 15 residues. Germline V gene data show CDR1 as SNHLY and CDR2 as FYNNEI. The CDR3 region has the DNA TGTGCCAGCAGGATAAGGACAGGGGGCACAGATACGCAGTATTTT. It is translated as CASRIRTGGTDTQYF.